The clone carrying this T cell receptor beta chain was found many times. Its target is unknown. These data belong to a study of T cell repertoires in cytomegalovirus infection. Looking at the study overall: TCR beta signatures that were public indicated CMV infection and matching HLA type.

TCRdb analysed the reads with MiXCR anew, one entry per CDR3 protein. The profile covers approximately 71,000 distinct CDR3 sequences, with 3.5% to 4% appearing a single time and approximately 20% taken by the ten largest. The CDR3 runs to 13 residues. Germline CDR1 and CDR2: SGHTA and FQGNSA. Trimming cost V 3 bases and J 5 bases, with 8 bases left between them. Study outcomes and limitations: Cumulative frequency of public TCR beta families picked out carriers of CMV plus the relevant HLA. The ex vivo response showed dominance by HLA-C-restricted CMV-specific TCR beta clonotypes.

Sequenced sample: PBMCs. The genes are TRBV7-2 and TRBJ1-3, with D unclear. The TCR was taken from a human donor in good health (CMV status not recorded). Some clones in this sample may be carry-over from other donors' samples. The CDR3, as DNA: TGTGCCAGCAGCTTGGTCCCGCGAAACACCATATATTTT. Translating gives CASSLVPRNTIYF. Using reference TRBV7-2 and TRBJ1-3 for the parts outside the CDR3, the full variable domain is GAGVSQSPSNKVTEKGKDVELRCDPISGHTALYWYRQSLGQGLEFLIYFQGNSAPDKSGLPSDRFSAERTGGSVSTLTIQRTQQEDSAVYLCASSLVPRNTIYFGEGSWLTVV.